The present T cell receptor (beta chain) was sequenced within a study of blood T cells in healthy people across ages. Study-wide background: Template switching recovered approximately one barcoded beta molecule for every two T cells.

Study-level findings and limits: Higher diversity and more naive CD4+ cells were features of long-lived donors, compared to aged donors.

Comments on this clonotype: The antigen remains undetermined.

J gave up 10 bases and V 6 bases, and 10 bases lay outside the gene matches. Germline CDR1 SGHTA, CDR2 FQGNSA. This CDR3 has 14 residues. Primers used in a second PCR of about 6 to 11 cycles were a sample-barcoded 5' primer and a J-beta primer mix. The yield of each sample was at least 3 million CDR3-containing paired-end reads. MiXCR, run by TCRdb on the 5' RACE reads, gives a single entry per CDR3 protein. In the table there are roughly 730,000 distinct CDR3 sequences, roughly 50% of which are singletons. The source material was blood. The TCR originated in a man aged 40-49 years in good health. The chain couples TRBV7-2 to TRBJ1-5; TRBD1 agrees at 9 bases. This CDR3 is CASSFPGQGHPQHF. As DNA, the CDR3 is TGTGCCAGCAGTTTTCCGGGACAGGGCCATCCCCAGCATTTT.